These 8 T cell receptor beta chains share one sample of origin, sequenced in a study of T cells in Graves' hyperthyroidism and ophthalmopathy. Authors of the study amplified TCR beta CDR3 regions from RNA transcripts. Researchers ran a first-round RT-PCR on the TCR CDR3 using the HTBI primer set. In TCRdb, the multiplex PCR reads were re-called with MiXCR into one record per CDR3 protein. The sample lists 550,000 to 650,000 distinct CDR3 sequences; about 15% were seen once. The sample was blood. The receptors shown here come from a young woman with Graves' hyperthyroidism that later progressed to Graves' ophthalmopathy.

This clonotype showed up just a few times. The V call is TRBV9, the J call TRBJ2-7, with 7 bases aligning to TRBD1. The germline V gene has CDR1 SGDLS and CDR2 YYNGEE. CDR3 size: 15 residues. Trimming removed 0 bases from V and 4 bases from J; junction bases left unmatched: 7. The CDR3 sequence is CASSVEGAGGYEQYF. The CDR3 DNA follows: TGTGCCAGCAGCGTAGAGGGGGCAGGTGGGTACGAGCAGTACTTC.

This clonotype was recorded many times. CDR3 loop: CSAQTGAMRTGELFF. The CDR3 nucleotides read TGCAGTGCGCAGACAGGGGCGATGAGGACCGGGGAGCTGTTTTTT. The chain couples TRBV20-1 to TRBJ2-2; 8 positions match TRBD1. Trimming cost V 6 bases and J 5 bases; bases outside gene matches: 11. Germline CDR1 is DFQATT and CDR2 is SNEGSKA (reference sequence). The CDR3 is made up of 15 amino acids.

This chain joins TRBV7-8 and TRBJ2-7; 10 positions agree with TRBD2. There are 16 residues in the CDR3. The trim removed 3 bases at V and 5 bases at J, leaving 10 bases unmatched. The V gene's germline CDR1 is SGHVS and CDR2 FQNEAQ. This chain's CDR3 is CASSLGLAGEGHEQYF. The CDR3 bases are TGTGCCAGCAGCTTGGGGCTAGCGGGAGAGGGACACGAGCAGTACTTC.

This clonotype was recorded at least ten times. This sequence joins TRBV7-2 and TRBJ2-2; 9 bases are shared with TRBD2. After removal of 8 bases from V and 5 bases from J, the junction contained 6 bases not matched to a gene. The V gene's germline CDR1 is SGHTA and CDR2 FQGNSA. The length of the CDR3 is 14 residues. DNA of the CDR3: TGTGCCAGCGCGGGAGGGTATAGGACCGGGGAGCTGTTTTTT. Its translation: CASAGGYRTGELFF. The variable domain in full, with the rest retrieved from reference TRBV7-2 and TRBJ2-2, is GAGVSQSPSNKVTEKGKDVELRCDPISGHTALYWYRQSLGQGLEFLIYFQGNSAPDKSGLPSDRFSAERTGGSVSTLTIQRTQQEDSAVYLCASAGGYRTGELFFGEGSRLTVL.

Ten or more counts support this clonotype. The chain combines TRBV10-3 with TRBJ2-1; 10 positions match TRBD2. CDR3 length equals 16 residues. Germline values: CDR1 ENHRY, CDR2 SYGVKD. J gave up 7 bases and V 0 bases, and 6 bases lay outside the gene matches. CDR3 residues: CAISESASGSVNEQFF. The CDR3 DNA reads TGTGCCATCAGTGAGTCGGCTAGCGGGAGTGTAAATGAGCAGTTCTTC.

This clonotype showed up many times. The gene calls are TRBV6-2 or TRBV6-3 and TRBJ2-5; 12 bases are a match to TRBD2. The V gene end was trimmed by 0 bases and the J gene end by 5 bases; junction bases not matched to a gene: 4. Germline values: CDR1 MNHEY, CDR2 SVGEGT. This CDR3 region has 16 residues. Here the CDR3 reads CASSYSPSGRAETQYF. The DNA of the CDR3 is TGTGCCAGCAGTTACTCCCCTAGCGGGAGGGCGGAGACCCAGTACTTC.

This clonotype was picked up a small number of times. The V and J genes are TRBV30 and TRBJ2-5; no reliable D call. The CDR3 runs 12 residues. Germline assignment: CDR1 GTSNPN and CDR2 SVGIG (reference sequence). Trimming removed 0 bases at V and 3 bases at J, with 5 bases between. CDR3 sequence (DNA): TGTGCCTGGAGTGTCCTCGAAGAGACCCAGTACTTC. It encodes CAWSVLEETQYF.

The rearrangement joins TRBV27 to TRBJ2-7, with 7 bases matching TRBD1. The CDR3 spans 15 residues. The V and J ends lost 9 bases and 6 bases, in that order; junction bases with no gene match: 17. The V gene's germline CDR1 is MNHEY and CDR2 SMNVEV (reference sequence). CDR3 protein: CARYHSGTVACEQYF. Here the CDR3 DNA reads TGTGCCAGGTACCACTCCGGGACAGTTGCATGCGAGCAGTACTTC.